A selection of T cell receptor beta chains follows, all from one sample in a study of metastatic and nonmetastatic thyroid tumors. MiXCR was used by TCRdb to re-call the PCR reads. The sample carries approximately 25,000 clones, under 25% recorded once. Sequenced input: blood. The receptors were sampled from a male donor with papillary thyroid cancer or a benign thyroid nodule (not recorded which). Some clones in this sample may be carry-over from other donors' samples. Each CDR3 is given with its conserved first and last residue. Fields, in order: clone size, V gene, J gene, D gene, CDR3 protein, CDR3 DNA. The D gene is left open where the match is weak. Clone size is given for some rows only: seen once, a few or many times, or a class if the clone is expanded.

many	TRBV28	TRBJ2-7	-	CASRISGSSSYEQYF	TGTGCCAGCAGAATTAGCGGATCCAGCTCCTACGAGCAGTACTTC
many	TRBV10-3	TRBJ2-2	-	CATVGRVGSGELFF	TGTGCCACCGTCGGCAGGGTAGGATCCGGGGAGCTGTTTTTT
many	TRBV19	TRBJ2-1	TRBD2	CASSMGREGPYEQFF	TGTGCCAGTAGTATGGGGCGGGAGGGCCCGTATGAGCAGTTCTTC
-	TRBV11-1	TRBJ2-6	-	CASSLGHGANVLTF	TGTGCCAGCAGCTTAGGACATGGGGCCAACGTCCTGACTTTC
many	TRBV11-2	TRBJ2-3	-	CASSSQGGDTDTQYF	TGTGCCAGCAGCTCCCAAGGGGGGGACACAGATACGCAGTATTTT
many	TRBV19	TRBJ2-7	-	CASSLRDGNYEQYF	TGTGCCAGTAGTCTCCGGGACGGAAACTACGAGCAGTACTTC
many	TRBV7-9	TRBJ2-7	-	CASSFSYEQYF	TGTGCCAGCAGCTTCTCCTACGAGCAGTACTTC
-	TRBV9	TRBJ2-1	-	CASSVVRSSYNEQSF	TGTGCCAGCAGCGTAGTCAGGAGCTCCTACAATGAGCAGTCCTTC
-	TRBV27	TRBJ2-1	TRBD2	CASSSKTSWIDEQFF	TGTGCCAGCAGCTCAAAGACTAGCTGGATCGATGAGCAGTTCTTC
many	TRBV30	TRBJ1-1	-	CAWSVRTAEAFF	TGTGCCTGGAGTGTAAGGACTGCAGAAGCTTTCTTT
many	TRBV6-2/TRBV6-3	TRBJ2-4	-	CASSYSLAKNIQYF	TGTGCCAGCAGTTACTCCTTGGCCAAAAACATTCAGTACTTC
-	TRBV6-1	TRBJ1-2	TRBD1	CASSRDSYGYTF	TGTGCCAGCAGTAGGGACAGCTATGGCTACACCTTC
many	TRBV4-1	TRBJ2-7	-	CASSQALGGNLAEQYF	TGCGCCAGCAGCCAAGCCCTAGGGGGGAACTTAGCCGAGCAGTACTTC
-	TRBV5-6	TRBJ1-1	-	CASSLVQMNTEAFF	TGTGCCAGCAGCTTGGTACAAATGAACACTGAAGCTTTCTTT
medium-sized	TRBV20-1	TRBJ1-1	-	CSAKGIVDTEAFF	TGCAGTGCTAAGGGGATTGTGGACACTGAAGCTTTCTTT
-	TRBV3-1	TRBJ2-5	-	CASPWGSRGETQYF	TGTGCCAGCCCCTGGGGGAGTCGGGGAGAGACCCAGTACTTC
-	TRBV20-1	TRBJ2-1	-	CSAHPGADRIREQFF	TGCAGTGCCCACCCCGGTGCGGACCGCATACGAGAGCAGTTCTTC
many	TRBV2	TRBJ1-6	-	CASSNARSPLHF	TGTGCCAGCAGTAACGCGCGTTCACCCCTCCACTTT
many	TRBV5-1	TRBJ1-6	-	CASSSGIYNSPLHF	TGCGCCAGCAGCTCCGGGATTTATAATTCACCCCTCCACTTT
-	TRBV5-1	TRBJ2-3	-	CASSFSTDTQYF	TGCGCCAGCAGCTTTAGCACAGATACGCAGTATTTT
-	TRBV5-1	TRBJ1-6	-	CASSDRSSYNSPLHF	TGCGCCAGCAGCGACAGGAGCTCCTATAATTCACCCCTCCACTTT
once	TRBV5-1	TRBJ2-5	-	CASSLEPEKLVETQYF	TGCGCCAGCAGCTTGGAACCCGAGAAACTAGTTGAGACCCAGTACTTC
many	TRBV9	TRBJ2-6	-	CASSVGESGANVLTF	TGTGCCAGCAGCGTAGGGGAATCTGGGGCCAACGTCCTGACTTTC